One and the same sample provided the 27 T cell receptor beta chains below, sequenced in a study of cytomegalovirus exposure and HLA in healthy donors. The PCR contained 60 Vbeta and 13 Jbeta primers. Clones were sequenced by immunoSEQ multiplex PCR, and TCRdb holds only the in-frame ones, with some missing. The table has about 50,000 clones, roughly 81% seen once; the top ten hold around 2.9%. Source material: PBMCs. These receptors all come from a woman aged 40 to 49 in good health and CMV-seropositive.

This chain connects TRBV4-2 to TRBJ2-6; D not certain. This CDR3 is built from 15 residues. Germline CDR1 and CDR2: LGHNA and YNFKEQ. V lost 5 bases and J 0 bases, leaving 8 bases between the germline ends. CDR3 loop: CASSEITSGANVLTF. The CDR3 coding sequence is TGTGCCAGCAGCGAGATCACCTCTGGGGCCAACGTCCTGACTTTC.

The rearrangement joins TRBV5-6 to TRBJ1-2; 9 positions agree with TRBD1. Germline V CDR1 and CDR2: SGHDT, YYEEEE. The J segment lost 2 bases and the V segment lost 6 bases, leaving 5 bases of the junction unmatched. The CDR3 spans 14 residues. In DNA form, the CDR3 reads TGTGCCAGCACCGGGACAGGGTCGAACTATGGCTACACCTTC. Its protein product is CASTGTGSNYGYTF.

This clone was counted between two and nine times. The chain is built from TRBV14 and TRBJ1-4; tentative D call: TRBD1 (6 bases). V was shortened by 0 bases and J by 8 bases, with 13 bases between the two germline ends. Germline V CDR1 and CDR2: SGHDN, FVKESK. This CDR3 contains 15 residues. The CDR3 DNA reads TGTGCCAGCAGCCAAGACGGGGGGCGACGAGAAAAACTGTTTTTT. Its protein product is CASSQDGGRREKLFF.

This chain joins TRBV28 and TRBJ1-4; D not certain. Germline CDR1 MDHEN, CDR2 SYDVKM. V lost 6 bases and J lost 8, with 16 bases in between. The CDR3 spans 14 residues. The CDR3 spells CASSMGRVEEKLFF. The DNA of the CDR3 is TGTGCCAGCAGCATGGGGAGGGTGGAAGAAAAACTGTTTTTT.

The chain employs TRBV4-1 and TRBJ1-1; D not resolved. In germline, CDR1 is MGHRA, CDR2 YSYEKL. Between the trimmed V and J ends, which lost 0 bases and 4 bases, there was a span of 6 bases. The CDR3 totals 13 residues. CDR3 nucleotide sequence: TGCGCCAGCAGCCAAGAGGAGACCACTGAAGCTTTCTTT. As protein: CASSQEETTEAFF.

The genes are TRBV30 and TRBJ2-1; the match to TRBD2 covers 8 bases. The length of the CDR3 is 16 residues. Germline V gene data show CDR1 as GTSNPN and CDR2 as SVGIG (reference sequence). Trimming removed 3 bases from V and 0 bases from J; junction bases left unmatched: 7. The CDR3 DNA sequence: TGTGCCTGGAGGAGCGGGGGCCCCAGCTCCTACAATGAGCAGTTCTTC. Its translation is CAWRSGGPSSYNEQFF.

The chain employs TRBV11-2 and TRBJ2-1; 9 nucleotides align to TRBD1. The CDR3 has 15 amino acids. Losses at the gene ends were 3 bases for V and 5 bases for J; bases not matched to a gene: 5. Germline CDR1 and CDR2: SGHAT and FQNNGV. Here the CDR3 DNA reads TGTGCCAGCAGCTTGGGACAGGGATTGAACAATGAGCAGTTCTTC. Its translation: CASSLGQGLNNEQFF. Full variable domain (missing parts from reference TRBV11-2 and TRBJ2-1): EAGVAQSPRYKIIEKRQSVAFWCNPISGHATLYWYQQILGQGPKLLIQFQNNGVVDDSQLPKDRFSAERLKGVDSTLKIQPAKLEDSAVYLCASSLGQGLNNEQFFGPGTRLTVL.

This chain links TRBV6-1 with TRBJ1-1; TRBD1 aligns across 8 bases. The CDR3 has 12 amino acids. Unmatched junction bases numbered 4, after V lost 6 bases and J lost 7 bases. The germline CDR1 and CDR2 sequences are MNHNS and SASEGT. The CDR3 protein is CASSRGLGEAFF. CDR3 sequence (DNA): TGTGCCAGCAGCAGGGGGCTGGGTGAAGCTTTCTTT.

The chain carries TRBV13 and TRBJ1-5; D is unclear. Trimming took off 0 bases at V and 4 bases at J, with 4 bases between the two ends. The CDR3 is 13 amino acids. Germline V lookup: CDR1 PRHDT, CDR2 FYEKMQ (reference sequence). CDR3 DNA sequence: TGTGCCAGCAGCTTAGGACAGAATCAGCCCCAGCATTTT. Encoded protein: CASSLGQNQPQHF.

V gene TRBV19 combines with J gene TRBJ2-7; 7 nucleotides line up with TRBD1. V trimming: 7 bases; J trimming: 0 bases; junction bases outside the gene matches: 12. CDR1 LNHDA and CDR2 SQIVND come from the germline V gene (reference sequence). The CDR3 is 16 amino acids. Here the CDR3 reads CASKRTGTESSYEQYF. CDR3 bases: TGTGCCAGTAAACGGACTGGGACAGAGAGCTCCTACGAGCAGTACTTC.

The chain couples TRBV10-1 to TRBJ2-5; 7 bases are shared with TRBD1. The CDR3 covers 12 residues. V was pared by 6 bases and J by 4 bases, with 2 bases of the junction left unmatched. Germline loops: CDR1 WNHNN, CDR2 SYGVQD (reference sequence). Here the CDR3 reads CASSRDRETQYF. CDR3 DNA: TGCGCCAGCAGCCGGGACAGAGAGACCCAGTACTTC.

The sample holds a few counts of this clone. This chain links TRBV13 with TRBJ1-1; possibly TRBD1 for D (5 bases). With 9 bases removed from V and 1 base from J, the gap between germline ends came to 12 bases. The CDR3 length is 13 residues. Germline lookup yields CDR1 PRHDT and CDR2 FYEKMQ (reference sequence). This CDR3 reads CASRGGQNTEAFF. The DNA for the CDR3 is TGTGCCAGTCGGGGGGGTCAGAACACTGAAGCTTTCTTT.

This clone was detected only a few times. The rearrangement joins TRBV29-1 to TRBJ2-5; possible D gene TRBD1, 5 bases. The V and J ends lost 7 bases and 0 bases respectively, with 12 bases between them. CDR1 and CDR2 from the germline V gene are SQVTM and ANQGSEA. This CDR3 has 13 residues. The CDR3, as DNA: TGCAGCGGTAATTCAGGGTACCAAGAGACCCAGTACTTC. Amino acids: CSGNSGYQETQYF.

The chain employs TRBV7-7 and TRBJ2-1; 7 nucleotides align to TRBD1. The CDR3 extends over 14 amino acids. CDR1 is SSHAT, CDR2 FNYEAQ, per germline (reference sequence). Trimming removed 6 bases from V and 5 bases from J; junction bases left unmatched: 7. The CDR3 loop is CASSSGTENNEQFF. The CDR3 DNA is TGTGCCAGCAGTTCCGGGACAGAGAACAATGAGCAGTTCTTC.

The chain carries TRBV7-6 and TRBJ2-1; 7 nucleotides agree with TRBD2. CDR3 size: 15 residues. The J segment lost 5 bases and the V segment lost 2 bases, leaving 6 bases of the junction unmatched. Germline V gives CDR1 SGHVS, CDR2 FNYEAQ. Here the CDR3 reads CASSLNSGYNNEQFF. In nucleotides, the CDR3 is TGTGCCAGCAGCTTAAATAGCGGGTATAACAATGAGCAGTTCTTC. The whole variable domain, filled in from reference TRBV7-6 and TRBJ2-1, reads GAGVSQSPRYKVTKRGQDVALRCDPISGHVSLYWYRQALGQGPEFLTYFNYEAQQDKSGLPNDRFSAERPEGSISTLTIQRTEQRDSAMYRCASSLNSGYNNEQFFGPGTRLTVL.

The rearrangement joins TRBV5-8 to TRBJ2-2, with D tentatively TRBD1 (5 bases). Germline V gene lookup returns CDR1 SGHTS and CDR2 YDEGEE. The CDR3 extends over 15 amino acids. Deletions cut 0 bases from V and 3 bases from J, with 9 bases between. The CDR3 protein is CASSLVQVHTGELFF. The CDR3 DNA reads as TGTGCCAGCAGCTTGGTACAGGTTCACACCGGGGAGCTGTTTTTT.

V gene TRBV2 combines with J gene TRBJ2-7; 10 nucleotides line up with TRBD1. With 8 bases clipped from V and 7 bases from J, the junction kept 8 bases outside the gene matches. This CDR3 is built from 13 residues. Germline loops: CDR1 SNHLY, CDR2 FYNNEI. CDR3 region: CASCGQGVREQYF. The CDR3 DNA sequence: TGTGCCAGCTGCGGACAGGGGGTACGGGAGCAGTACTTC. The full variable domain, rest sourced from reference TRBV2 and TRBJ2-7, is EPEVTQTPSHQVTQMGQEVILRCVPISNHLYFYWYRQILGQKVEFLVSFYNNEISEKSEIFDDQFSVERPDGSNFTLKIRSTKLEDSAMYFCASCGQGVREQYFGPGTRLTVT.

This clone was picked up a small number of times. The chain uses TRBV10-2 and TRBJ1-3; TRBD1 might be the D (6 bases). From germline, CDR1 is WSHSY and CDR2 SAAADI. The CDR3 contains 13 residues. Trimming cost V 6 bases and J 1 base, with 7 bases left between them. CDR3 sequence: CASRDSSGNTIYF. The CDR3 region has the DNA TGCGCCAGCAGGGACAGTTCTGGAAACACCATATATTTT.

The chain is built from TRBV5-1 and TRBJ2-1; 13 nucleotides agree with TRBD2. The J segment lost 8 bases and the V segment lost 6 bases, leaving 8 bases of the junction unmatched. CDR1 SGHRS and CDR2 YFSETQ come from the germline V gene. The CDR3 consists of 15 residues. The CDR3 DNA reads as TGCGCCAGCACATTACTAGCGGGGGGGAAGGATGAGCAGTTCTTC. This translates into CASTLLAGGKDEQFF.

The genes are TRBV5-4 and TRBJ2-5; D might be TRBD2 (6 bases). This CDR3 is 14 amino acids long. V was pared by 1 base and J by 2 bases, with 9 bases between. Germline V lookup: CDR1 SGHNT, CDR2 YYREEE (reference sequence). The chain's CDR3 is CASSLTGGQETQYF. DNA of the CDR3: TGTGCCAGCAGCTTGACCGGGGGACAAGAGACCCAGTACTTC.

This chain uses TRBV4-2 with TRBJ2-3, with D perhaps TRBD2 (6 bases). This CDR3 has 17 residues. Per germline, CDR1 LGHNA and CDR2 YNFKEQ. The V end lost 1 base, the J end lost 0 bases, and 14 bases lay between the germline ends. DNA for the CDR3: TGTGCCAGCAGCCAAGTCGACCGCGGGGCTAGCACAGATACGCAGTATTTT. Translated, it gives CASSQVDRGASTDTQYF.

The rearrangement uses TRBV29-1 and TRBJ2-2; a possible D gene is TRBD2 (7 bases). The CDR3 has 16 amino acids. Germline CDR1 and CDR2: SQVTM and ANQGSEA. With 0 bases removed from V and 2 bases from J, the gap between germline ends came to 13 bases. The CDR3 DNA reads TGCAGCGTTGAAGATGGCGCGGGGGCTAACACCGGGGAGCTGTTTTTT. Amino acid sequence: CSVEDGAGANTGELFF.

The chain employs TRBV7-2 and TRBJ2-3; D unclear. The V end was cut by 0 bases, the J end by 6 bases, with 10 bases between. The germline V gene has CDR1 SGHTA and CDR2 FQGNSA. The CDR3 has 14 amino acids. The CDR3 reads CASSLAGRPDTQYF. The CDR3 DNA sequence: TGTGCCAGCAGCTTAGCGGGCCGTCCGGATACGCAGTATTTT.

The V call is TRBV5-8, the J call TRBJ1-2, with 8 bases matching TRBD1. Trimming at V came to 3 bases and at J to 4 bases, leaving 17 bases not matched to a gene. Germline V gene data show CDR1 as SGHTS and CDR2 as YDEGEE. The CDR3 runs to 18 residues. CDR3 coding DNA: TGTGCCAGCAGCTCCACCGGGACAGGCGTACTCTTTTCCTATGGCTACACCTTC. Its translation: CASSSTGTGVLFSYGYTF.

The rearrangement joins TRBV10-2 to TRBJ2-2; D may be TRBD1 (6 bases). Between the trimmed V and J ends, which lost 7 bases and 1 base, there was a span of 16 bases. The CDR3 loop spans 16 amino acids. CDR1 WSHSY and CDR2 SAAADI come from the germline V gene. CDR3 in amino acids: CASTPGETLNTGELFF. In DNA form, the CDR3 reads TGCGCCAGCACCCCAGGGGAGACGCTGAACACCGGGGAGCTGTTTTTT.

This clone was counted a few times. V is TRBV25-1 and J is TRBJ2-7; perhaps TRBD2 as D (6 bases). Germline V lookup: CDR1 MGHDK, CDR2 SYGVNS. Trimming left V 2 bases short and J 3 bases short, with 17 bases between. This CDR3 has 16 amino acids. CDR3 loop: CASSEGGRGLLYEQYF. CDR3 coding DNA: TGTGCCAGCAGTGAAGGCGGGCGGGGACTTCTCTACGAGCAGTACTTC.

This chain connects TRBV19 to TRBJ1-1, with D maybe TRBD1 (6 bases). Per germline, CDR1 LNHDA and CDR2 SQIVND (reference sequence). V lost 6 bases and J 5 bases, leaving 19 bases between the germline ends. CDR3 size: 15 residues. The CDR3 is CASRKSRGAWTEAFF. CDR3 DNA sequence: TGTGCCAGTAGGAAGAGCCGGGGGGCCTGGACTGAAGCTTTCTTT.